The 4 T cell receptor beta chains below all came from one sample that was sequenced in a study of cytomegalovirus exposure and HLA in healthy donors. The repertoire was sequenced with immunoSEQ multiplex PCR; TCRdb's copy has only in-frame clones and lacks some. The repertoire holds 150,000 or so clones, with 89% as singletons. The sample consisted of PBMCs. The receptors here all came from a woman aged 18-30 years in good health and CMV-seropositive.

The chain combines TRBV2 with TRBJ1-5; 7 bases fit TRBD1. With V trimmed by 5 bases and J by 4 bases, 2 bases remained unmatched. This CDR3 region has 13 residues. The germline gives CDR1 SNHLY, CDR2 FYNNEI. This CDR3 is CASSTDRNQPQHF. The CDR3 nucleotides are TGTGCCAGCAGTACGGACAGGAATCAGCCCCAGCATTTT.

The CDR3 loop reads CASSITSWDIETEAFF. The CDR3 DNA reads as TGTGCCAGCAGCATAACGTCCTGGGACATCGAAACTGAAGCTTTCTTT. The chain uses TRBV5-5 and TRBJ1-1, with D tentatively TRBD1 (6 bases). Germline values: CDR1 SGHKS, CDR2 YYEKEE (reference sequence). Trimming left V 4 bases short and J 5 bases short, with 21 bases between. The CDR3 consists of 16 residues.

The CDR3 DNA reads TGCAGCGTTGAAATGACAGGGAACTATGGCTACACCTTC. Amino acids: CSVEMTGNYGYTF. The chain is built from TRBV29-1 and TRBJ1-2, with 7 bases matching TRBD1. Unmatched junction bases numbered 2, after V lost 2 bases and J lost 2 bases. The length of the CDR3 is 13 residues. CDR1 SQVTM and CDR2 ANQGSEA come from the germline V gene. The whole variable domain, remainder taken from reference TRBV29-1 and TRBJ1-2, is SAVISQKPSRDICQRGTSLTIQCQVDSQVTMMFWYRQQPGQSLTLIATANQGSEATYESGFVIDKFPISRPNLTFSTLTVSNMSPEDSSIYLCSVEMTGNYGYTFGSGTRLTVV.

V usage is TRBV2 and J usage is TRBJ2-3; D is uncertain. CDR1 and CDR2 (germline): SNHLY, FYNNEI. Trimming took off 6 bases at V and 3 bases at J, with 16 bases between the two ends. This CDR3 contains 15 residues. The CDR3 DNA is TGTGCCAGCAGGTTTGAGGTGGCGCGAACAGATACGCAGTATTTT. Its protein is CASRFEVARTDTQYF.